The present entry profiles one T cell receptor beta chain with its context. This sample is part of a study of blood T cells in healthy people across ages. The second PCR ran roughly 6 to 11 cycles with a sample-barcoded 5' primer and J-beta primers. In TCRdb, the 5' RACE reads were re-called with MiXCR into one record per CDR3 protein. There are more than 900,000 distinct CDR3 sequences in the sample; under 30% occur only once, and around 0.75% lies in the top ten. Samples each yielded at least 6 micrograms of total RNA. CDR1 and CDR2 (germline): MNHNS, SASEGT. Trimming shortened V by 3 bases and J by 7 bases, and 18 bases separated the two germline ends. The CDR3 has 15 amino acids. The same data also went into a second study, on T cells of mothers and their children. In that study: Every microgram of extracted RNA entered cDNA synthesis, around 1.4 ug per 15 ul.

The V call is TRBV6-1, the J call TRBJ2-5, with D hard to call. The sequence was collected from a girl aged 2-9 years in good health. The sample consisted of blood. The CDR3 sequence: CASSDGSLFSWTQYF. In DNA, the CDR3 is TGTGCCAGCAGTGACGGCTCCCTGTTCAGTTGGACCCAGTACTTC.